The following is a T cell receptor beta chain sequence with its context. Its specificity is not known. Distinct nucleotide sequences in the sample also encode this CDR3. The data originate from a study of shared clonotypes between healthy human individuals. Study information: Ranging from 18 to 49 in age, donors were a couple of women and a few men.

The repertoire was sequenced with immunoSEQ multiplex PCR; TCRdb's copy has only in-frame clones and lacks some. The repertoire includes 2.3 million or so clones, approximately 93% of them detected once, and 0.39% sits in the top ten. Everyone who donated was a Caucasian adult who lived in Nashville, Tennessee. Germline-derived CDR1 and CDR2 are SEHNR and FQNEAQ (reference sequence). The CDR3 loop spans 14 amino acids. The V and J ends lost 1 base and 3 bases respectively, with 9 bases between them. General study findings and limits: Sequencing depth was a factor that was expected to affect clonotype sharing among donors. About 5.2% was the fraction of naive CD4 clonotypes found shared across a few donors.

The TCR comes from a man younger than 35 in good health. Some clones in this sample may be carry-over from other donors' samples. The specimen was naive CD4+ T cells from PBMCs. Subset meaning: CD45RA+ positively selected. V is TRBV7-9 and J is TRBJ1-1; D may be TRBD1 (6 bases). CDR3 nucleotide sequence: TGTGCCAGCAGCTTAGGGACAGCTTACACTGAAGCTTTCTTT. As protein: CASSLGTAYTEAFF.